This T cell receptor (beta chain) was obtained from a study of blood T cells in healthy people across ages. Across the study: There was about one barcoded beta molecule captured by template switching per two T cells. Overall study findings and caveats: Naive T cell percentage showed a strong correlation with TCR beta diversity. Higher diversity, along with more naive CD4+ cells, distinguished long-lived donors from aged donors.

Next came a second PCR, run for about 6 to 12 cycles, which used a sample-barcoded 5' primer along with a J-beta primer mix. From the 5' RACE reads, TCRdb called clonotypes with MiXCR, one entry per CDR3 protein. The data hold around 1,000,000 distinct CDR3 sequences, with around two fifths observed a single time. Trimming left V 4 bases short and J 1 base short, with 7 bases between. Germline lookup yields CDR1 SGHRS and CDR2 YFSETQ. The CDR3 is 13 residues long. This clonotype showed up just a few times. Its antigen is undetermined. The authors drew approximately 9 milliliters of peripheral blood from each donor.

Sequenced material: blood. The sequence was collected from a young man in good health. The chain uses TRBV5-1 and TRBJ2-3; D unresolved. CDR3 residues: CASSAHGTDTQYF. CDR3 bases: TGCGCCAGCAGCGCGCACGGCACAGATACGCAGTATTTT.